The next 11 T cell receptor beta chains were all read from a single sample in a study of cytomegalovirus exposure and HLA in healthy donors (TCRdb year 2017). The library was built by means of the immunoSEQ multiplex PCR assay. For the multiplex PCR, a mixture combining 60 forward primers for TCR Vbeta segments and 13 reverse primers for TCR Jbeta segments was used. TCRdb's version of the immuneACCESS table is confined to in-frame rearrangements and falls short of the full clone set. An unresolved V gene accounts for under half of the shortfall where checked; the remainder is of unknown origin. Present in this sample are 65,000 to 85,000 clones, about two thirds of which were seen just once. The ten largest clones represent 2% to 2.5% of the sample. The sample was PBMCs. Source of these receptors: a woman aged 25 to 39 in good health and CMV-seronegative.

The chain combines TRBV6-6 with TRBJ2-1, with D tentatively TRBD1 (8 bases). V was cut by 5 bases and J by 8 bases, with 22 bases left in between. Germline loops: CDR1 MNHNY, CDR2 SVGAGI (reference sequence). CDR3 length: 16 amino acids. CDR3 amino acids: CASSPSHRGGRDEQFF. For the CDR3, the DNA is TGTGCCAGCAGTCCCTCGCACAGGGGGGGCCGGGATGAGCAGTTCTTC.

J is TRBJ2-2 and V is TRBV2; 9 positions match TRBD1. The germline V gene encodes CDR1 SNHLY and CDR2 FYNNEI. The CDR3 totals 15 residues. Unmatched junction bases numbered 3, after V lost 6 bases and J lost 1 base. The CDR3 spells CASRQGAVNTGELFF. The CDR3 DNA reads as TGTGCCAGCAGACAGGGGGCGGTGAACACCGGGGAGCTGTTTTTT.

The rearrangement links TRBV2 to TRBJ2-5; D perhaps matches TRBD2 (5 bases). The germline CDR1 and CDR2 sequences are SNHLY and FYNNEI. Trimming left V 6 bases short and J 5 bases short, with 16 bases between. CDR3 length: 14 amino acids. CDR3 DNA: TGTGCCAGCAGCTTAGCCGGGGTCATCGAGACCCAGTACTTC. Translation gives CASSLAGVIETQYF.

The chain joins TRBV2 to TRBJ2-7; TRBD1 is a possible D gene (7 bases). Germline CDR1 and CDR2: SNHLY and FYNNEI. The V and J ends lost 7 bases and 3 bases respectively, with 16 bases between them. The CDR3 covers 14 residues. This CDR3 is CASTRGDSFYEQYF. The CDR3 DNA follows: TGTGCCAGCACCCGCGGGGACAGTTTCTACGAGCAGTACTTC.

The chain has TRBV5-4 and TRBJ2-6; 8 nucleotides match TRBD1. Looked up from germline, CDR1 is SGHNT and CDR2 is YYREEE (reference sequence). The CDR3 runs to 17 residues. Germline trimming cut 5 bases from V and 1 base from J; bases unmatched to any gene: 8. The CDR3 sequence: CASRLTGGFSGANVLTF. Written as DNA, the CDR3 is TGTGCCAGCAGGTTAACAGGGGGTTTTTCTGGGGCCAACGTCCTGACTTTC.

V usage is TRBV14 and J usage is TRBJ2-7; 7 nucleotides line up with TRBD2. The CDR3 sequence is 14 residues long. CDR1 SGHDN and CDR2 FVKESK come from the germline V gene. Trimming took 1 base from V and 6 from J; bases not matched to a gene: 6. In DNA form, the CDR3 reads TGTGCCAGCAGCCAAGTGAGCGGGGTTTCCGAGCAGTACTTC. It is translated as CASSQVSGVSEQYF.

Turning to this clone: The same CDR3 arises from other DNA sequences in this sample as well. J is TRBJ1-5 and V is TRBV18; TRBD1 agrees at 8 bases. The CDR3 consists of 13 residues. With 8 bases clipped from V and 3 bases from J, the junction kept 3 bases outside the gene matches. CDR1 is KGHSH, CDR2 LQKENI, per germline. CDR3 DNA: TGTGCCAGCACGACAGGGGACAATCAGCCCCAGCATTTT. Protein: CASTTGDNQPQHF.

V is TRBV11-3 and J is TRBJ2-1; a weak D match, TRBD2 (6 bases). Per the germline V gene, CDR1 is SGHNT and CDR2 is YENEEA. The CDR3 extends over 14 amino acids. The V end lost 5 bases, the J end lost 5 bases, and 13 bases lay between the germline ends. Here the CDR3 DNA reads TGTGCCAGCAGCCCCCCGGGACTCAACAATGAGCAGTTCTTC. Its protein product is CASSPPGLNNEQFF.

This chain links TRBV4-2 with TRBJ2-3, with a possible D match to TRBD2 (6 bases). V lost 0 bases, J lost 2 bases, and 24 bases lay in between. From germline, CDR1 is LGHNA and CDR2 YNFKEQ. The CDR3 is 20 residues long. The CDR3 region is CASSQDRVDFSSVSTDTQYF. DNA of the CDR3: TGTGCCAGCAGCCAAGATCGGGTAGACTTCTCTAGCGTCTCCACAGATACGCAGTATTTT.

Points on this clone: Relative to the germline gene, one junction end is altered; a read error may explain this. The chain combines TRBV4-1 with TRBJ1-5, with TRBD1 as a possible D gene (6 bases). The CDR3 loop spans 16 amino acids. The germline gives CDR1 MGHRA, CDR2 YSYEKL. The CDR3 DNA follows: TGTGCCAGCAGCCAAGAGAGGGGGAATAGCAATCAGCCCCAGCATTTT. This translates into CASSQERGNSNQPQHF.

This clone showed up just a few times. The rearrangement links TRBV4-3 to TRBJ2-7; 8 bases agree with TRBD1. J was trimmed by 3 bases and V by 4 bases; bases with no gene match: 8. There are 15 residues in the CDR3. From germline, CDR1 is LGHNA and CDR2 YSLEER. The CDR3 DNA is TGCGCCAGCAGCCCGACCGACAGGGGAGGCTACGAGCAGTACTTC. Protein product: CASSPTDRGGYEQYF.